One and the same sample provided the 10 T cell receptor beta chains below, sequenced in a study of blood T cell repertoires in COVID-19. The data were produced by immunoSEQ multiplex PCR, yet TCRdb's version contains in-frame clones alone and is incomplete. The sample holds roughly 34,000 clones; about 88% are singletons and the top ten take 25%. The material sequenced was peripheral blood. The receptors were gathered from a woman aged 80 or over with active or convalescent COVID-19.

The CDR3 nucleotides are TGTGCCACCACGGGGGGGAAGGGATCACCCCTCCACTTT. Residues: CATTGGKGSPLHF. The V gene is TRBV6-5, the J gene TRBJ1-6; tentative D call: TRBD1 (5 bases). CDR3 length: 13 amino acids. The germline CDR1 and CDR2 sequences are MNHEY and SVGAGI. The V gene lost 10 bases and the J gene lost 10 bases, with 17 bases spanning the gap.

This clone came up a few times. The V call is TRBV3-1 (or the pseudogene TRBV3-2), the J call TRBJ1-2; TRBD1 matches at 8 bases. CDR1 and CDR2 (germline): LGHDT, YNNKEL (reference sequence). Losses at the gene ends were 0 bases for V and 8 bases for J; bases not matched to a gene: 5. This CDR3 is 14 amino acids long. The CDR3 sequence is CASSQDRGRGGYTF. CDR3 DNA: TGTGCCAGCAGCCAAGACAGGGGGCGAGGAGGCTACACCTTC.

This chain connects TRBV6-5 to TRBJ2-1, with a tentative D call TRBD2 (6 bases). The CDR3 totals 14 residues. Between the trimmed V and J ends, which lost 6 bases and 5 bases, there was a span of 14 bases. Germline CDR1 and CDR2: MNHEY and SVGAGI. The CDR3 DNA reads TGTGCCAGCAGCCCGGGACTCGCTAACAATGAGCAGTTCTTC. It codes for CASSPGLANNEQFF.

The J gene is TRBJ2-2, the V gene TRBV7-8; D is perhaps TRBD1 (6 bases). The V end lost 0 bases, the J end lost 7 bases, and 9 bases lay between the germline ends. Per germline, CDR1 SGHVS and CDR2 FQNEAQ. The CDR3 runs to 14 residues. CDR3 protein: CASSLARGGGELFF. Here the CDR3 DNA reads TGTGCCAGCAGCTTAGCTAGAGGGGGCGGGGAGCTGTTTTTT.

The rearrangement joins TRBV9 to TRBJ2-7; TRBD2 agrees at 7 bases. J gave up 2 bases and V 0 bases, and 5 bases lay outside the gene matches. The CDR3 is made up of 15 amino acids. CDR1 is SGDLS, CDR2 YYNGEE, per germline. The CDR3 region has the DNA TGTGCCAGCAGCGTAGCTACGGGGGGTGCCTACGAGCAGTACTTC. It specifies CASSVATGGAYEQYF.

The CDR3 bases are TGTGCCAGCAGTTACGGGCTAGCGGGCACAGATACGCAGTATTTT. It translates to CASSYGLAGTDTQYF. The chain links TRBV6-2 or TRBV6-3 to TRBJ2-3; 7 bases line up with TRBD2. The CDR3 is 15 amino acids. V lost 2 bases, J lost 1 base, and 3 bases stayed unmatched. Germline values: CDR1 MNHEY, CDR2 SVGEGT.

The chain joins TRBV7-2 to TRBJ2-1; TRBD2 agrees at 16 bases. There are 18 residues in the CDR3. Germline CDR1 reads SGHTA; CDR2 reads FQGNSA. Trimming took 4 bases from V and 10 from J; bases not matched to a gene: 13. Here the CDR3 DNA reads TGTGCCAGCAGCTACGGGACTAGCGGGGGGGGACTCTTCAGGGAGCAGTTCTTC. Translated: CASSYGTSGGGLFREQFF.

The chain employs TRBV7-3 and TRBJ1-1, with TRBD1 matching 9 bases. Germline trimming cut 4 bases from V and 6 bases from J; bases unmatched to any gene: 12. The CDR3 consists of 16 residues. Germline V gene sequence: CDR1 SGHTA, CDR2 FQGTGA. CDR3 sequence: CASSSHRGRLPAEAFF. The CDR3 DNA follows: TGTGCCAGCAGCTCCCACAGGGGGCGCTTACCGGCTGAAGCTTTCTTT.

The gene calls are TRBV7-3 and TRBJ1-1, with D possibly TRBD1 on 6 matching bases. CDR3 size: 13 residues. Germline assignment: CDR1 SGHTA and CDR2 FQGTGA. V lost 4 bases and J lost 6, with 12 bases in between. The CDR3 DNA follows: TGTGCCAGCAGCTCCCGGGACAATTCTGAAGCTTTCTTT. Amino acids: CASSSRDNSEAFF.

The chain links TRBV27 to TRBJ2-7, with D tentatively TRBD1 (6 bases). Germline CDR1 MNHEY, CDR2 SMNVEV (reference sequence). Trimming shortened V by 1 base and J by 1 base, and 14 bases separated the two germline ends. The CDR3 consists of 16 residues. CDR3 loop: CASSLYGAGVSYEQYF. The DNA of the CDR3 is TGTGCCAGCAGTTTATACGGGGCAGGGGTGTCCTACGAGCAGTACTTC.